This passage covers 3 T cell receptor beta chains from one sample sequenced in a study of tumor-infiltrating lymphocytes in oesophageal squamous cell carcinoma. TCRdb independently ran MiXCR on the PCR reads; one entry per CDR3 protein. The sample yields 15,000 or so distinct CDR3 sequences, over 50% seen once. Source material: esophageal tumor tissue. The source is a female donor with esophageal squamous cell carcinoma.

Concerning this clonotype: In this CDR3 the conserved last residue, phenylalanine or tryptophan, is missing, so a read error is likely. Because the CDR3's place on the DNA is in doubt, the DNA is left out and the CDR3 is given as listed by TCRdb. CDR3 region: CASSLESQIYGYTFGS. V usage is TRBV5-1 and J usage is TRBJ2-5. The CDR3 has 16 amino acids, counting both end residues. Germline CDR1 is SGHRS and CDR2 is YFSETQ.

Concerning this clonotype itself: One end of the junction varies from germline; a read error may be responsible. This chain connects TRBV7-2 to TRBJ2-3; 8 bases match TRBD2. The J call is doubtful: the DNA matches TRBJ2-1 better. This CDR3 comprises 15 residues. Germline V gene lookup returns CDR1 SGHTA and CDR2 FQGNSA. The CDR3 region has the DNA TGTGCCAGCAGATTAGGGTCGGGAGGGGGAAATGAGCAGTTCTTC. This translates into CASRLGSGGGNEQFF.

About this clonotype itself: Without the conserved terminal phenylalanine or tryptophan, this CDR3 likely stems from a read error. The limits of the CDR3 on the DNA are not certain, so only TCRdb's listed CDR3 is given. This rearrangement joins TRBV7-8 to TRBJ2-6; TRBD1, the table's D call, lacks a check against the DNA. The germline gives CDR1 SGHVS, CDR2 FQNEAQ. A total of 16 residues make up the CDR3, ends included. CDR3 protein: CASSFKQGNYGYTFGA.